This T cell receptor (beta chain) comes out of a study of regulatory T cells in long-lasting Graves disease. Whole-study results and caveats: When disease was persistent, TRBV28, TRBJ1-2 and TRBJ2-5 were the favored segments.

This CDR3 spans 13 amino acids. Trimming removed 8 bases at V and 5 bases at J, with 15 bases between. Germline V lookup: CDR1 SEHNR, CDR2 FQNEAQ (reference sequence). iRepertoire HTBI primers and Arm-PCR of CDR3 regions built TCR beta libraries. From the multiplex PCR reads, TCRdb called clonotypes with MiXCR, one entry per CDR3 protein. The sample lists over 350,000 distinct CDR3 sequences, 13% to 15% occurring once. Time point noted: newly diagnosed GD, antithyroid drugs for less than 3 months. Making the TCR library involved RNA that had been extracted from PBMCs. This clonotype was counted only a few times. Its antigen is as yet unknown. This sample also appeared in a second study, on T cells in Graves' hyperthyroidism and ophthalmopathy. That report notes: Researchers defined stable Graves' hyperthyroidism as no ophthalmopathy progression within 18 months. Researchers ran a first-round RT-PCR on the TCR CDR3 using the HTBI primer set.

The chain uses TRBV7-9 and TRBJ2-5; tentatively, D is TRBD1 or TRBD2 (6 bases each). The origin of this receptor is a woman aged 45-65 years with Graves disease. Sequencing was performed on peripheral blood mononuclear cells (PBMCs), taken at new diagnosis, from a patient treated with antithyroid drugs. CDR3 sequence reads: CASAWGAGETQYF. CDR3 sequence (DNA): TGTGCCAGCGCCTGGGGGGCCGGCGAGACCCAGTACTTC.